These 12 T cell receptor beta chains were sequenced from one sample in a study of blood T cells in healthy people across ages. A second PCR, run for about 7 to 11 cycles, used a sample-barcoded 5' primer plus a J-beta primer mix. TCRdb re-derived calls from the 5' RACE reads in MiXCR, one entry per CDR3 protein. The sample lists 600,000 to 850,000 distinct CDR3 sequences, 25% occurring once. The same data also went into a second study, on T cells of mothers and their children.

The sample consisted of blood. These receptors originate from a boy under 18 in good health.

This clonotype is a singleton in its sample. J is TRBJ2-5 and V is TRBV20-1, with TRBD2 as a possible D gene (5 bases). Gene TRBJ2-7 matches the end of the DNA better, so the J call may be wrong. Germline values: CDR1 DFQATT, CDR2 SNEGSKA (reference sequence). This CDR3 spans 17 amino acids. The CDR3: CSARDIGGSEISYEQYF. CDR3 coding DNA: TGCAGTGCTAGAGATATCGGCGGTAGCGAGATCTCCTACGAGCAGTACTTC.

This clonotype has more than one count but fewer than ten. This chain connects TRBV24-1 to TRBJ2-5; 9 nucleotides align to TRBD2. The DNA end favors TRBJ2-1, so the J call may be wrong. The CDR3 runs 16 residues. The germline CDR1 and CDR2 sequences are KGHDR and SFDVKD. The DNA of the CDR3 is TGTGCCACCAGTGATCCCTTGGGAAGCGGGGGGAATGAGCAGTTCTTC. Protein sequence: CATSDPLGSGGNEQFF.

V and J are TRBV7-9 and TRBJ2-7; 13 bases fit TRBD2. Unmatched junction bases numbered 1, after V lost 1 base and J lost 7 bases. CDR3 length: 14 amino acids. Germline-derived CDR1 and CDR2 are SEHNR and FQNEAQ (reference sequence). Here the CDR3 DNA reads TGTGCCAGCAGCTTAGGGGGACTAGCGGGGGAGCAGTACTTC. Protein sequence: CASSLGGLAGEQYF.

This clonotype turned up a few times. At one end the junction does not follow the germline gene, possibly because of a read error. This chain links TRBV12-3 or TRBV12-4 with TRBJ2-5; D unresolved. The J call could be wrong; TRBJ2-1 is a better fit for the DNA end. There are 11 residues in the CDR3. The DNA for the CDR3 is TGTGCCTGCAGTCGTTTGGGAGAGCAGTTCTTC. Amino acids: CACSRLGEQFF.

Note on this clonotype: The CDR3 carries no conserved terminal phenylalanine or tryptophan, so it likely arises from a read error. This rearrangement joins TRBV4-2 to TRBJ1-1; TRBD1 is a possible D gene (5 bases). Deletions cut 1 base from V and 2 bases from J, with 14 bases between. Per germline, CDR1 LGHNA and CDR2 YNFKEQ. The CDR3 has 16 amino acids. As DNA, the CDR3 is TGTGCCAGCAGCCAAGGTCCGGGACCCACTAACACTGAAGCTTTCCTT. Amino acids: CASSQGPGPTNTEAFL.

In its sample, this clonotype was seen a few times. The rearrangement links TRBV7-2 to TRBJ2-5, with 7 bases lining up with TRBD2. The end of the DNA is better explained by TRBJ2-1, so the J call may be wrong. The CDR3 spans 15 residues. From germline, CDR1 is SGHTA and CDR2 FQGNSA. CDR3 in DNA: TGTGCCAGCAGCTTAAGTGCTAGCGGTGTACGCGAGCAGTTCTTC. It codes for CASSLSASGVREQFF.

This clonotype was picked up a small number of times. The chain is built from TRBV29-1 and TRBJ2-7; 7 bases are shared with TRBD1. The V gene's germline CDR1 is SQVTM and CDR2 ANQGSEA. The ends lost 4 bases at V and 6 bases at J; junction bases unmatched: 9. The CDR3 totals 13 residues. The CDR3 spells CSVGAGGAAEQYF. For the CDR3, the DNA is TGCAGCGTTGGGGCAGGGGGAGCGGCCGAGCAGTACTTC.

This clonotype has just a few counts. The chain combines TRBV10-3 with TRBJ2-5, with a possible D match to TRBD1 (5 bases). From germline, CDR1 is ENHRY and CDR2 SYGVKD. V gave up 3 bases and J gave up 3 bases, with 17 bases separating them. The CDR3 runs to 16 residues. The CDR3 spells CAISEGQGRPKETQYF. CDR3 nucleotide sequence: TGTGCCATCAGTGAAGGGCAGGGCCGGCCGAAAGAGACCCAGTACTTC.

V usage is TRBV20-1 and J usage is TRBJ1-6; TRBD1 is a possible D gene (6 bases). Germline V gives CDR1 DFQATT, CDR2 SNEGSKA (reference sequence). Trimming took 5 bases from V and 8 from J, leaving 16 bases between them. The CDR3 runs 14 residues. The CDR3, as DNA: TGCAGTGCTCCTGTCCCTTCAGGGGATTCACCCCTCCACTTT. It codes for CSAPVPSGDSPLHF.

Details on this clonotype: Because the CDR3's place on the DNA is in doubt, the DNA is left out and the CDR3 is given as listed by TCRdb. The V and J genes are TRBV27 and TRBJ1-2; TRBD1 is taken as the D call from the table, unchecked against the DNA. CDR1 is MNHEY and CDR2 is SMNVEV in the germline V gene (reference sequence). The CDR3 has 13 amino acids, counting both end residues. This CDR3 reads CASSMGTAYGCTF.

This clonotype was detected a few times. The chain has TRBV3-1 and TRBJ1-2; D uncertain. V lost 3 bases and J 6 bases, leaving 11 bases between the germline ends. The germline V gene encodes CDR1 LGHDT and CDR2 YNNKEL (reference sequence). The CDR3 is made up of 13 amino acids. CDR3 in amino acids: CASSQDRGDGYTF. DNA for the CDR3: TGTGCCAGCAGCCAGGATCGGGGAGATGGCTACACCTTC.

Comments on this clonotype: It may be a read error: a sequence one base away is much more abundant. The rearrangement links TRBV5-5 to TRBJ2-1, with a possible D match to TRBD2 (6 bases). Looked up from germline, CDR1 is SGHKS and CDR2 is YYEKEE (reference sequence). The CDR3 runs to 16 residues. The CDR3 is CASRRSGRASGETRYF. The DNA of the CDR3 is TGTGCCAGCAGAAGATCCGGGCGGGCCTCGGGGGAGACCCGGTACTTC.